This T cell receptor (beta chain) stems from a study of blood T cell repertoires in COVID-19. Study-level information: Acute and convalescent COVID-19 specimens originated in the United States, Italy and Spain.

Germline V gene data show CDR1 as KGHSH and CDR2 as LQKENI. The V end lost 1 base, the J end lost 1 base, and 10 bases lay between the germline ends. The CDR3 consists of 15 residues. TCRdb keeps only in-frame clones here, not all; method: immunoSEQ multiplex PCR. The sample has around 81,000 clones, approximately 86% seen once. The sequencing input was peripheral blood. This sequence was found in a man aged 65-85 years with acute or convalescent COVID-19. V usage is TRBV18 and J usage is TRBJ2-5; no clear D. The CDR3, as DNA: TGTGCCAGCTCACCACGCACAGCCATCCAAGAGACCCAGTACTTC. Translating it yields CASSPRTAIQETQYF.